One T cell receptor (beta chain) is described in this entry. This table comes from immunoSEQ multiplex PCR, and its TCRdb copy is limited to in-frame clones, with some not included. The table has about 240,000 clones, 82% seen once. These data belong to a study of blood T cell repertoires in COVID-19. CDR1 is SGHVS and CDR2 is FNYEAQ in the germline V gene. The CDR3 contains 15 residues. Losses at the gene ends were 4 bases for V and 4 bases for J; bases not matched to a gene: 10. Specimen: peripheral blood. The chain couples TRBV7-6 to TRBJ2-7; 7 bases map to TRBD1. This TCR was recovered from a woman aged 55-75 years with active or convalescent COVID-19. Written as DNA, the CDR3 is TGTGCCAGCAGCTCCTCTGCCGGGACAGTTTACGAGCAGTACTTC. This codes for CASSSSAGTVYEQYF.